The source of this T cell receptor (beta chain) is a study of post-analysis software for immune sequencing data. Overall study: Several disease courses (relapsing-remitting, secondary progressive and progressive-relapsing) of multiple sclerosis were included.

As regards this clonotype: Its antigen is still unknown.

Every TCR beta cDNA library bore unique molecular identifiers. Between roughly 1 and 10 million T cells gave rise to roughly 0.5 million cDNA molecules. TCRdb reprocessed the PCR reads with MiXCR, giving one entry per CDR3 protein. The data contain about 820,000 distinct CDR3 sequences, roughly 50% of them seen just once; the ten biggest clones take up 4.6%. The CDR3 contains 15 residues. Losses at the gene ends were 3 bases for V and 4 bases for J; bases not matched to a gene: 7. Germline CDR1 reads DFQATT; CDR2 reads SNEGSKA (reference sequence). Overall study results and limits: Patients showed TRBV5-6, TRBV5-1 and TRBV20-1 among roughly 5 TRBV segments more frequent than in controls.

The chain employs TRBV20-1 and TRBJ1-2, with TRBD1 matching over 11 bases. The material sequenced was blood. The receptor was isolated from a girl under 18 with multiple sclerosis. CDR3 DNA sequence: TGCAGTGCTAGGGGACAGGGGGGAACCTGCTATGGCTACACCTTC. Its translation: CSARGQGGTCYGYTF.